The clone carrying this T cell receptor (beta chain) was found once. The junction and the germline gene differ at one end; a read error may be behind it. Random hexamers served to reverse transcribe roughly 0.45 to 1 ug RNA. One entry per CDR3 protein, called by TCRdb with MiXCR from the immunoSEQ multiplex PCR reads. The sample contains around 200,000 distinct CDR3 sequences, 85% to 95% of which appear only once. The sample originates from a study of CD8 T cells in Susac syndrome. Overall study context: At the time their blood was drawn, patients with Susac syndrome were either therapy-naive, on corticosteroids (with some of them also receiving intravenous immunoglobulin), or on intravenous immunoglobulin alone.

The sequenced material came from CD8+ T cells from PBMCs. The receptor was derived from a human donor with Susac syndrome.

CDR3 in DNA: TGTGCCAGCAGCTTATCTTGGAGCTTGAACACTGAAGCTTTCTTT. Translation: CASSLSWSLNTEAFF. This rearrangement joins TRBV27 to TRBJ1-1; D not certain. CDR3 length: 15 residues. The V gene's germline CDR1 is MNHEY and CDR2 SMNVEV (reference sequence).